This T cell receptor beta chain stems from a study of CD8+CD57+ T cells in acquired aplastic anemia. For the study at large: The study obtained an average of 3.2 ug of DNA from sorted CD4+ and CD8+ cells.

The V segment lost 0 bases and the J segment 5 bases; nucleotides outside the gene matches: 4. Germline V CDR1 and CDR2: DFQATT, SNEGSKA (reference sequence). The CDR3 covers 14 residues. The authors sequenced patients whose flow cytometry had shown CD8+CD57+ cell expansion. Every patient presented with severe acquired aplastic anemia. Genomic DNA templated the TCR beta VDJ and CDR3 profiling. TCRdb re-called the reads through MiXCR, storing one row per CDR3 protein. The sample includes about 200,000 distinct CDR3 sequences, 65% of them seen just once. This clonotype originated in a human donor with aplastic anemia. The chain is built from TRBV20-1 and TRBJ2-5, with 9 bases matching TRBD2. The sequencing input was sorted CD4+, CD8+, or CD8+CD57+ T cells (not recorded which) from PBMCs. As DNA, the CDR3 is TGCAGTGCTAGAGATAGCGGGAGCGGGGAGACCCAGTACTTC. Amino acids: CSARDSGSGETQYF.